The 17 T cell receptor beta chains below come from one sample, sequenced in a study of T cell responses to AZD1222 COVID-19 vaccine. This table comes from immunoSEQ multiplex PCR, and its TCRdb copy is limited to in-frame clones, with some not included. The repertoire includes 95,000 to 150,000 clones, 85% to 90% of them detected once, and 2.5% to 4% sits in the top ten. The sequencing here drew on peripheral blood, taken on day 0 of AZD1222 vaccination. These receptors were taken from an adult in good health.

This rearrangement joins TRBV4-1 to TRBJ1-1; the D is unclear. This CDR3 contains 18 residues. Germline assignment: CDR1 MGHRA and CDR2 YSYEKL. V was pared by 4 bases and J by 2 bases, with 23 bases between. The CDR3 loop reads CASSPFPILAGKNTEAFF. The DNA of the CDR3 is TGCGCCAGCAGCCCATTCCCCATTTTGGCGGGTAAAAACACTGAAGCTTTCTTT.

This chain joins TRBV9 and TRBJ2-7; 7 bases fit TRBD1. This CDR3 contains 14 residues. J gave up 7 bases and V 6 bases, and 13 bases lay outside the gene matches. Germline CDR1 SGDLS, CDR2 YYNGEE. The CDR3 protein is CASNPHGQGEEQYF. DNA of the CDR3: TGTGCCAGCAACCCTCACGGGCAGGGGGAAGAGCAGTACTTC.

The rearrangement links TRBV6-4 to TRBJ2-1; D perhaps matches TRBD2 (6 bases). The germline CDR1 and CDR2 sequences are MRHNA and SNTAGT. CDR3 length equals 15 residues. Trimming left V 5 bases short and J 0 bases short, with 11 bases between. CDR3 amino acids: CASSRTGDSYNEQFF. CDR3 bases: TGTGCCAGCAGTCGCACGGGGGACTCCTACAATGAGCAGTTCTTC.

The chain couples TRBV28 to TRBJ1-1, with 8 positions matching TRBD1. V lost 7 bases, J lost 2 bases, and 3 bases stayed unmatched. CDR3 length equals 13 residues. Germline-derived CDR1 and CDR2 are MDHEN and SYDVKM. The CDR3 DNA follows: TGTGCCAGCAAACCAGGGGGCAACACTGAAGCTTTCTTT. As protein: CASKPGGNTEAFF.

The rearrangement uses TRBV10-3 and TRBJ1-2; D might be TRBD1 (5 bases). This CDR3 is built from 15 residues. V shed 3 bases and J shed 6 bases, with 17 bases lying between them. Germline CDR1 is ENHRY and CDR2 is SYGVKD. CDR3 in DNA: TGTGCCATCAGTGATTCCGGGGCGGGATTCGATGGCTACACCTTC. It is translated as CAISDSGAGFDGYTF.

V gene TRBV6-5 combines with J gene TRBJ1-2, with 7 bases identical to TRBD1. The junction had 4 bases not matched to a gene; V was cut back by 8 bases and J by 1 base. From germline, CDR1 is MNHEY and CDR2 SVGAGI. The CDR3 consists of 13 residues. Written as DNA, the CDR3 is TGTGCCAGCCGCCGGGACAGTAACTATGGCTACACCTTC. It codes for CASRRDSNYGYTF.

V gene TRBV6-6 combines with J gene TRBJ1-1; no clear D. The germline CDR1 and CDR2 sequences are MNHNY and SVGAGI (reference sequence). The V gene lost 7 bases and the J gene lost 0 bases, with 6 bases spanning the gap. The CDR3 extends over 12 amino acids. The CDR3 protein is CASKGLNTEAFF. Written as DNA, the CDR3 is TGTGCCAGCAAGGGATTGAACACTGAAGCTTTCTTT.

The V and J genes are TRBV19 and TRBJ1-1, with unresolved D. V was clipped by 5 bases and J by 4 bases, with 11 bases between them. The CDR3 runs 13 residues. Germline V gene lookup returns CDR1 LNHDA and CDR2 SQIVND (reference sequence). The CDR3: CASSLLGVTEAFF. As DNA, the CDR3 is TGTGCCAGTAGTCTGCTGGGTGTCACTGAAGCTTTCTTT. Complete variable domain (other parts from reference TRBV19 and TRBJ1-1): DGGITQSPKYLFRKEGQNVTLSCEQNLNHDAMYWYRQDPGQGLRLIYYSQIVNDFQKGDIAEGYSVSREKKESFPLTVTSAQKNPTAFYLCASSLLGVTEAFFGQGTRLTVV.

The chain joins TRBV9 to TRBJ1-6, with D hard to call. The CDR3 is 16 residues long. CDR1 SGDLS and CDR2 YYNGEE come from the germline V gene. With 3 bases removed from V and 10 bases from J, the gap between germline ends came to 20 bases. In nucleotides, the CDR3 is TGTGCCAGCAGCGCCTCCCCGGACGGAGGCCTCTCACCCCTCCACTTT. It yields the protein CASSASPDGGLSPLHF.

V gene TRBV30 combines with J gene TRBJ1-2; D possibly corresponds to TRBD1 (5 bases). This CDR3 is 11 amino acids long. V was shortened by 4 bases and J by 8 bases, with 11 bases between the two germline ends. The germline V gene encodes CDR1 GTSNPN and CDR2 SVGIG (reference sequence). The CDR3 is CAWNGGRGYTF. In DNA form, the CDR3 reads TGTGCCTGGAATGGGGGACGGGGCTACACCTTC.

V and J are TRBV6-5 and TRBJ2-7, with D maybe TRBD1 (5 bases). The CDR3 has 15 residues. The germline CDR1 and CDR2 sequences are MNHEY and SVGAGI. V was shortened by 1 base and J by 5 bases, with 15 bases between the two germline ends. Here the CDR3 DNA reads TGTGCCAGCAGTTACTTTTCAGGGATTGGGAACGAGCAGTACTTC. It is translated as CASSYFSGIGNEQYF.

This clone has only one observation. The chain couples TRBV24-1 to TRBJ1-2; TRBD1 might be the D (6 bases). This CDR3 has 14 amino acids. V shed 4 bases and J shed 4 bases, with 12 bases lying between them. Germline CDR1 is KGHDR and CDR2 is SFDVKD. The CDR3 loop reads CATSEQGRPYGYTF. The CDR3 coding sequence is TGTGCCACCAGTGAGCAGGGGAGGCCCTATGGCTACACCTTC.

Only one count was recorded for this clone. The CDR3 DNA sequence: TGTGCCAGCAGCAAAGACCCACCGCCGGTCAGGGTCACTGAAGCTTTCTTT. Protein sequence: CASSKDPPPVRVTEAFF. The rearrangement links TRBV21-1 to TRBJ1-1; the table's D call, TRBD1, was not checked against the DNA. TRBV21-1 corresponds to a pseudogene. The CDR3 is 17 amino acids.

V gene TRBV29-1 combines with J gene TRBJ2-5; no clear D. The CDR3 is 13 residues long. Germline V gives CDR1 SQVTM, CDR2 ANQGSEA. V was clipped by 4 bases and J by 1 base, with 10 bases between them. Here the CDR3 reads CSVGRASQETQYF. CDR3 nucleotides: TGCAGCGTTGGCCGGGCTTCCCAAGAGACCCAGTACTTC.

The chain joins TRBV4-1 to TRBJ2-2; 9 bases match TRBD1. The length of the CDR3 is 16 residues. V gave up 4 bases and J gave up 6 bases; unmatched junction bases: 9. The germline CDR1 and CDR2 sequences are MGHRA and YSYEKL. Here the CDR3 reads CASSRVGQGFPGELFF. DNA of the CDR3: TGCGCCAGCAGCCGGGTGGGACAGGGTTTTCCCGGGGAGCTGTTTTTT.

The J gene is TRBJ2-3, the V gene TRBV28; the D gene could be TRBD1 or TRBD2 (5 bases each). Germline assignment: CDR1 MDHEN and CDR2 SYDVKM. With 1 base removed from V and 1 base from J, the gap between germline ends came to 6 bases. This CDR3 region has 14 residues. The CDR3 bases are TGTGCCAGCAGTTTATTGGGGGGCACAGATACGCAGTATTTT. As protein: CASSLLGGTDTQYF.

The chain combines TRBV7-7 with TRBJ2-2; D not resolved. Germline values: CDR1 SSHAT, CDR2 FNYEAQ (reference sequence). With 5 bases removed from V and 3 bases from J, the gap between germline ends came to 10 bases. This CDR3 has 14 residues. The CDR3 here is CASSPRRDTGELFF. Here the CDR3 DNA reads TGTGCCAGCAGCCCTCGGAGAGACACCGGGGAGCTGTTTTTT.